This T cell receptor beta chain was recorded in a study of blood T cell repertoires in COVID-19. Study as a whole: T cells, B-cell-depleted T cells, or PBMCs supplied cDNA or gDNA.

CDR3 length equals 16 residues. V gave up 1 base and J gave up 7 bases; unmatched junction bases: 5. Germline loops: CDR1 LGHDT, CDR2 YNNKEL (reference sequence). As originally analysed: Amplification of reference gene primers provided the estimated nucleated cell counts. Profiled with immunoSEQ multiplex PCR; TCRdb holds only in-frame clones, not every one. D and trimming were read from the DNA, whereas the V and J calls and clone size are those reported in that table. The data show more than 30,000 clones, more than 70% seen once. The source material was peripheral blood. The chain uses TRBV3-1 (or the pseudogene TRBV3-2) and TRBJ1-5; 12 nucleotides agree with TRBD1. The clonotype originates from a man aged 55 to 70 with active COVID-19. CDR3 nucleotides: TGTGCCAGCAGCCAAGGGGGGGACAGGGGGCGGCAGCCCCAGCATTTT. It specifies CASSQGGDRGRQPQHF.